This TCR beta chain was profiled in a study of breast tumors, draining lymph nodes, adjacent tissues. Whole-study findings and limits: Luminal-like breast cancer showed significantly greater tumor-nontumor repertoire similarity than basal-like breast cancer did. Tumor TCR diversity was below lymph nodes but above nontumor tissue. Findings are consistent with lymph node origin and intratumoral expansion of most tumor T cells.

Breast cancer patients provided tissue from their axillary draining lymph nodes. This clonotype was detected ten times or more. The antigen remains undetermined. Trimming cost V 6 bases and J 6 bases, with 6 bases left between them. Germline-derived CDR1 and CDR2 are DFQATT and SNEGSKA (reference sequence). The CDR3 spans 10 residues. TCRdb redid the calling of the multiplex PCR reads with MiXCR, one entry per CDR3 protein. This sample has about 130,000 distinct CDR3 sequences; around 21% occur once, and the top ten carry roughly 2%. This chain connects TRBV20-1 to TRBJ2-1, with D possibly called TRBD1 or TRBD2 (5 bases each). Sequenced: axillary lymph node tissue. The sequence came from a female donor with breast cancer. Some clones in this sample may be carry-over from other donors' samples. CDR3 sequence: CSAGPNEQFF. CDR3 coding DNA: TGCAGTGCGGGACCCAATGAGCAGTTCTTC.